This T cell receptor beta chain stems from a study of cytotoxic CD8 clonotypes in ibrutinib-treated CLL. The study, taken as a whole, reports: Before falling back toward baseline at progression, clonality had risen at the time of ibrutinib response. At the start, clonality exceeded age-matched healthy donors and followed circulating CD8+ T-cell counts.

This clone was counted a few times. The antigen is not known. The germline V gene encodes CDR1 MNHEY and CDR2 SVGAGI. V was pared by 6 bases and J by 3 bases, with 12 bases between. The CDR3 extends over 14 amino acids. Repertoires were generated with immunoSEQ multiplex PCR, while TCRdb's copy carries only in-frame clones and drops some. Of under 150,000 clones listed, 70% to 90% are singletons. The sequence derives from a human donor with chronic lymphocytic leukemia. The V and J genes are TRBV6-5 and TRBJ2-1; a possible D gene is TRBD2 (6 bases). The sample was PBMCs, taken after 36 months of ibrutinib treatment. Written as DNA, the CDR3 is TGTGCCAGCAGCCGGGGACTTAACTACAATGAGCAGTTCTTC. Residues: CASSRGLNYNEQFF.